What follows are 2 T cell receptor beta chains derived from one specimen sequenced in a study of regulatory T cells in long-lasting Graves disease. Arm-PCR with iRepertoire HTBI primers amplified the CDR3 regions for these TCR beta libraries. TCRdb recomputed calls from the multiplex PCR reads with MiXCR, one row per CDR3 protein. Of around 500,000 distinct CDR3 sequences listed, around 21% are singletons. The time point denotes: persistent/refractory GD, antithyroid drugs over 5 years with positive TRAb. The TCR library was prepared using RNA isolated from PBMCs. Source: peripheral blood mononuclear cells (PBMCs), taken when the disease was refractory, from a patient treated with antithyroid drugs. Receptors were obtained from a female donor with Graves disease.

The sample holds many counts of this clonotype. This sequence joins TRBV27 and TRBJ2-7, with D possibly called TRBD1 or TRBD2 (5 bases each). V was pared by 5 bases and J by 4 bases, with 15 bases between. Germline assignment: CDR1 MNHEY and CDR2 SMNVEV (reference sequence). This CDR3 comprises 14 residues. The CDR3 DNA reads as TGTGCCAGCAGTCCATCCCGTGGGGGTTACGAGCAGTACTTC. It encodes CASSPSRGGYEQYF.

This clonotype was counted ten times or more. This rearrangement joins TRBV6-1 to TRBJ1-6; 7 nucleotides match TRBD1. Trimming took 6 bases from V and 0 from J; bases not matched to a gene: 5. CDR1 and CDR2 (germline): MNHNS, SASEGT. This CDR3 has 16 amino acids. For the CDR3, the DNA is TGTGCCAGCAGACGGGACAGCAGCTCCTATAATTCACCCCTCCACTTT. Its translation is CASRRDSSSYNSPLHF.